This TCR beta chain was observed in a study of blood T cell repertoires in COVID-19. At the level of the study: Both acute and convalescent COVID-19 samples were obtained from the United States, Italy and Spain. PBMCs, B-cell-depleted T cells, or T cells provided the cDNA or gDNA that made up the material.

Per the study methods: For nucleated cells, counts were estimated from reference gene primer amplification. Here immunoSEQ multiplex PCR was the method, and the copy in TCRdb shows in-frame clones only, minus some. V, J and clone size were drawn from that table, and D and trimming were deduced from the DNA. The table lists under 8,000 clones, around 90% of them singletons, with roughly half in the top ten. The V end lost 0 bases, the J end lost 0 bases, and 9 bases lay between the germline ends. The CDR3 runs 15 residues. Germline V gives CDR1 SGHRS, CDR2 YFSETQ. Sequenced input: peripheral blood. The TCR was taken from a human donor in a cohort sampled during active COVID-19. The chain recombines TRBV5-1 with TRBJ1-1; D is unclear. The CDR3 region is CASSLVFGLNTEAFF. The CDR3 DNA follows: TGCGCCAGCAGCTTGGTCTTCGGTCTGAACACTGAAGCTTTCTTT.